This passage covers 17 T cell receptor beta chains from one sample sequenced in a study of T cells in Graves' hyperthyroidism and ophthalmopathy. From RNA transcripts, TCR beta CDR3 regions were amplified. Carried out on the TCR CDR3, a first-round RT-PCR used the HTBI primer set. TCRdb re-called the multiplex PCR reads through MiXCR, storing one row per CDR3 protein. This table holds about 250,000 distinct CDR3 sequences, 20% to 25% found once. The sample was blood. The origin of the receptors is a man aged 25-45 years with Graves' ophthalmopathy.

The J gene is TRBJ1-1, the V gene TRBV7-3; D is possibly TRBD1 (5 bases). Per the germline V gene, CDR1 is SGHTA and CDR2 is FQGTGA. V was cut by 5 bases and J by 2 bases, with 15 bases left in between. The CDR3 extends over 15 amino acids. CDR3 sequence (DNA): TGTGCCAGCAGCCCAACCGGGACGGGTAACACTGAAGCTTTCTTT. Its translation is CASSPTGTGNTEAFF.

This clonotype was seen repeatedly, ten times or more. The rearrangement joins TRBV12-3 or TRBV12-4 to TRBJ1-1; TRBD1 might be the D (6 bases). The V end lost 2 bases, the J end lost 1 base, and 8 bases lay between the germline ends. This CDR3 region has 14 residues. The CDR3 sequence is CASSLQGQNTEAFF. The CDR3 DNA is TGTGCCAGCAGTTTACAGGGACAGAACACTGAAGCTTTCTTT.

This clonotype has only a few counts. The CDR3 DNA follows: TGTGCCAGCAGGGCGGGGGACAGGGGGGAAGAGACCCAGTACTTC. As protein: CASRAGDRGEETQYF. The chain recombines TRBV12-3 or TRBV12-4 with TRBJ2-5, with 11 bases that match TRBD1. V lost 6 bases, J lost 3 bases, and 6 bases stayed unmatched. The CDR3 runs to 15 residues.

The J gene is TRBJ2-3, the V gene TRBV20-1, with 10 positions matching TRBD2. CDR1 is DFQATT, CDR2 SNEGSKA, per germline (reference sequence). The CDR3 totals 14 residues. Trimming took 5 bases from V and 1 from J; bases not matched to a gene: 3. CDR3 in amino acids: CSALTSGRTDTQYF. CDR3 nucleotide sequence: TGCAGTGCTTTGACTAGCGGGCGCACAGATACGCAGTATTTT.

This clonotype was recorded many times. The chain couples TRBV28 to TRBJ2-7; D is undetermined. V was pared by 2 bases and J by 5 bases, with 10 bases between. This CDR3 is 13 amino acids long. CDR1 MDHEN and CDR2 SYDVKM come from the germline V gene. CDR3 residues: CASSLVEAHEQYF. The CDR3 DNA sequence: TGTGCCAGCAGTTTAGTTGAGGCGCACGAGCAGTACTTC.

In this sample, this clonotype turned up many times. The chain is built from TRBV28 and TRBJ2-1; TRBD2 matches 14 bases. The CDR3 extends over 15 amino acids. Germline lookup yields CDR1 MDHEN and CDR2 SYDVKM. V trimming: 4 bases; J trimming: 8 bases; junction bases outside the gene matches: 4. The CDR3, as DNA: TGTGCCAGCAGTTCCGGGACTAGCGGGAGCGATGAGCAGTTCTTC. This sequence encodes CASSSGTSGSDEQFF.

This clonotype appeared many times. V usage is TRBV12-5 and J usage is TRBJ2-1; D is possibly TRBD2 (6 bases). Germline-derived CDR1 and CDR2 are LGHNT and FRNRAP. The CDR3 runs to 16 residues. The germline V and J ends were trimmed by 4 bases and 4 bases, with 17 bases remaining between them. CDR3: CASGSSLSGDYNEQFF. CDR3 sequence (DNA): TGTGCTAGTGGTTCCTCCTTGTCGGGAGATTACAATGAGCAGTTCTTC.

The CDR3: CASRSGGRNEQFF. CDR3 in DNA: TGTGCCAGCCGGAGCGGGGGGCGCAATGAGCAGTTCTTC. The rearrangement uses TRBV7-8 and TRBJ2-1, with TRBD2 matching 9 bases. CDR1 and CDR2 from the germline V gene are SGHVS and FQNEAQ. The length of the CDR3 is 13 residues. The junction had 5 bases not matched to a gene; V was cut back by 8 bases and J by 6 bases.

There are a few counts of this clonotype. The chain has TRBV11-1 and TRBJ2-7; 7 nucleotides agree with TRBD1. The CDR3 is made up of 14 amino acids. After removal of 3 bases from V and 3 bases from J, the junction contained 5 bases not matched to a gene. CDR1 and CDR2 (germline): SGHAT, FQDESV (reference sequence). DNA of the CDR3: TGTGCCAGCAGCTTCGGACAGGCTATCTACGAGCAGTACTTC. Translating it yields CASSFGQAIYEQYF.

This clonotype was seen ten or more times. V gene TRBV28 combines with J gene TRBJ1-1; 7 bases are shared with TRBD1. There are 15 residues in the CDR3. The trim removed 7 bases at V and 1 base at J, leaving 9 bases unmatched. Germline-derived CDR1 and CDR2 are MDHEN and SYDVKM. The DNA of the CDR3 is TGTGCCAGCACAAACAGGGGCCCCGCGAACACTGAAGCTTTCTTT. It translates to CASTNRGPANTEAFF.

The sample holds many counts of this clonotype. The V call is TRBV11-2, the J call TRBJ2-2; 7 bases are a match to TRBD1. CDR1 is SGHAT and CDR2 is FQNNGV in the germline V gene. The length of the CDR3 is 16 residues. Germline trimming cut 5 bases from V and 7 bases from J; bases unmatched to any gene: 13. The CDR3 nucleotides read TGTGCCAGCAGCCCGAGGGGGCGCGGAATTGGCGGGGAGCTGTTTTTT. It translates to CASSPRGRGIGGELFF. The full variable domain, rest sourced from reference TRBV11-2 and TRBJ2-2, is EAGVAQSPRYKIIEKRQSVAFWCNPISGHATLYWYQQILGQGPKLLIQFQNNGVVDDSQLPKDRFSAERLKGVDSTLKIQPAKLEDSAVYLCASSPRGRGIGGELFFGEGSRLTVL.

This clonotype appeared many times. The chain joins TRBV12-3 or TRBV12-4 to TRBJ2-7, with 8 nucleotides matching TRBD1. This CDR3 has 13 amino acids. The trim removed 8 bases at V and 4 bases at J, leaving 7 bases unmatched. The CDR3 reads CASSAGGSYEQYF. In nucleotides, the CDR3 is TGTGCCAGCTCCGCAGGGGGCTCATACGAGCAGTACTTC.

The chain uses TRBV28 and TRBJ2-6, with D hard to call. Germline CDR1 and CDR2: MDHEN and SYDVKM. With 6 bases removed from V and 2 bases from J, the gap between germline ends came to 11 bases. This CDR3 has 15 residues. CDR3 in amino acids: CASRLQETGANVLTF. In DNA, the CDR3 is TGTGCCAGCAGGCTCCAGGAAACTGGGGCCAACGTCCTGACTTTC.

V usage is TRBV7-9 and J usage is TRBJ2-7; unclear D gene. The tail of the sequence fits TRBJ2-1 better, so the J call may be wrong. The length of the CDR3 is 11 residues. CDR1 is SEHNR, CDR2 FQNEAQ, per germline (reference sequence). The CDR3 DNA reads as TGTGCCAGCAGTCCTTGGTACGAGCAGTTCTTC. Amino acid sequence: CASSPWYEQFF.

In this sample, this clonotype turned up many times. The CDR3 DNA reads TGCAGTGCTAGAGGAGAAGCAGGGCCCAATCAGCCCCAGCATTTT. Its protein product is CSARGEAGPNQPQHF. The chain uses TRBV20-1 and TRBJ1-5; possible D gene TRBD1, 5 bases. Trimming stripped 1 base from V and 3 bases from J, with 13 bases between. CDR1 and CDR2 from the germline V gene are DFQATT and SNEGSKA (reference sequence). The CDR3 is 15 residues long.

J is TRBJ2-7 and V is TRBV12-3 or TRBV12-4, with 11 positions matching TRBD2. CDR3 length: 15 residues. Trimming at V came to 7 bases and at J to 4 bases, leaving 9 bases not matched to a gene. This CDR3 reads CASTTSGSTYYEQYF. The CDR3 nucleotides are TGTGCCAGCACAACTAGCGGGAGCACTTATTACGAGCAGTACTTC.

This clonotype was seen repeatedly, ten times or more. This rearrangement joins TRBV9 to TRBJ1-1; perhaps TRBD1 as D (5 bases). V shed 3 bases and J shed 5 bases, with 17 bases lying between them. The germline V gene has CDR1 SGDLS and CDR2 YYNGEE. This CDR3 is 15 amino acids long. CDR3 sequence (DNA): TGTGCCAGCAGCGCGGAGGCCCAGGGCGGTACTGAAGCTTTCTTT. This codes for CASSAEAQGGTEAFF.